This entry describes one TCR beta chain. A second PCR of 7 to 11 cycles used a sample-barcoded 5' primer and a J-beta primer mix. Each CDR3 protein is one row after TCRdb ran MiXCR on the 5' RACE reads. Of 790,000 or so distinct CDR3 sequences listed, 56% are singletons. This CDR3 has 13 amino acids. In germline, CDR1 is SQVTM, CDR2 ANQGSEA. The data stem from a study of blood T cells in healthy people across ages. The specimen was blood. The rearrangement uses TRBV29-1 and TRBJ2-5; D possibly corresponds to TRBD2 (6 bases). The closer fit of TRBJ2-7 to the DNA end suggests the J call may be wrong. The receptor was isolated from a man in his forties in good health. As DNA, the CDR3 is TGCAGCGTTGTGACGGGAGAAATTTACGAGCAGTACTTC. Translation gives CSVVTGEIYEQYF.